This entry lists 19 T cell receptor beta chains sequenced from one sample in a study of blood T cell repertoires in COVID-19. Some clones are missing from TCRdb's copy, which holds only in-frame ones; the method was immunoSEQ multiplex PCR. The repertoire has about 50,000 clones, over 75% of them found once; the top ten carry roughly 13%. Material: peripheral blood. The receptors here all came from a human donor with active COVID-19. The donor label of this sample is uncertain.

DNA for the CDR3: TGCGCCAGCAGCTACGACAGCTCTGGGGCCAACGTCCTGACTTTC. This translates into CASSYDSSGANVLTF. The chain joins TRBV5-1 to TRBJ2-6, with D possibly matching TRBD1 (5 bases). This CDR3 contains 15 residues. CDR1 is SGHRS, CDR2 YFSETQ, per germline. V lost 3 bases to trimming and J lost 0 bases, with 7 bases between them.

The J gene is TRBJ2-1, the V gene TRBV18; possibly TRBD2 for D (6 bases). The CDR3 spans 16 residues. The V and J ends lost 4 bases and 2 bases respectively, with 15 bases between them. Per the germline V gene, CDR1 is KGHSH and CDR2 is LQKENI. CDR3 nucleotides: TGTGCCAGCTCACAAGTAGTTAGCGGTACCTACAATGAGCAGTTCTTC. Translating it yields CASSQVVSGTYNEQFF.

The chain has TRBV3-1 (or the pseudogene TRBV3-2) and TRBJ1-2; 8 positions agree with TRBD1. This CDR3 region has 13 residues. In germline, CDR1 is LGHDT, CDR2 YNNKEL (reference sequence). The junction had 5 bases not matched to a gene; V was cut back by 2 bases and J by 9 bases. The DNA for the CDR3 is TGTGCCAGCAGCCAAACAGGACAGGGTCGCTACACCTTC. Residues: CASSQTGQGRYTF.

This sequence joins TRBV5-1 and TRBJ1-2, with D perhaps TRBD1 (6 bases). The CDR3 totals 16 residues. Per the germline V gene, CDR1 is SGHRS and CDR2 is YFSETQ. Trimming took off 0 bases at V and 6 bases at J, with 18 bases between the two ends. For the CDR3, the DNA is TGCGCCAGCAGCTTGGCCGACGTCAGGGGCGCGAATGGCTACACCTTC. The encoded protein is CASSLADVRGANGYTF.

V usage is TRBV2 and J usage is TRBJ1-1; TRBD1 matches 7 bases. The CDR3 length is 16 residues. V lost 7 bases and J lost 0; bases outside the gene matches: 11. CDR1 is SNHLY and CDR2 is FYNNEI in the germline V gene. The CDR3 nucleotides read TGTGCCAGCACCGATGGGACAGCCACAATGAACACTGAAGCTTTCTTT. Translating it yields CASTDGTATMNTEAFF.

The rearrangement joins TRBV18 to TRBJ1-1, with D possibly matching TRBD1 (5 bases). Trimming removed 3 bases from V and 3 bases from J, with 14 bases in between. The CDR3 has 15 residues. CDR1 and CDR2 (germline): KGHSH, LQKENI. This chain's CDR3 is CASSPDFGGYTEAFF. DNA for the CDR3: TGTGCCAGCTCACCCGATTTTGGGGGGTACACTGAAGCTTTCTTT.

V and J are TRBV28 and TRBJ1-2; 8 nucleotides line up with TRBD1. V lost 5 bases, J lost 4 bases, and 6 bases stayed unmatched. Germline CDR1 MDHEN, CDR2 SYDVKM. The CDR3 is made up of 14 amino acids. The CDR3 here is CASSPYGTGYGYTF. CDR3 bases: TGTGCCAGCAGTCCTTACGGGACAGGCTATGGCTACACCTTC.

CDR3 residues: CASRSGTGGGRASYEQYF. Here the CDR3 DNA reads TGTGCCAGCAGATCCGGGACAGGGGGCGGGAGGGCCTCCTACGAGCAGTACTTC. The chain couples TRBV7-9 to TRBJ2-7, with 12 bases fitting TRBD1. This CDR3 region has 18 residues. V was pared by 6 bases and J by 0 bases, with 12 bases of the junction left unmatched. Germline V gene sequence: CDR1 SEHNR, CDR2 FQNEAQ (reference sequence). Looking up the rest from reference TRBV7-9 and TRBJ2-7 gives the full variable domain: DTGVSQNPRHKITKRGQNVTFRCDPISEHNRLYWYRQTLGQGPEFLTYFQNEAQLEKSRLLSDRFSAERPKGSFSTLEIQRTEQGDSAMYLCASRSGTGGGRASYEQYFGPGTRLTVT.

The chain couples TRBV7-9 to TRBJ1-1; unclear D gene. Germline V gene sequence: CDR1 SEHNR, CDR2 FQNEAQ (reference sequence). The V end lost 4 bases, the J end lost 4 bases, and 19 bases lay between the germline ends. The length of the CDR3 is 16 residues. In nucleotides, the CDR3 is TGTGCCAGCAGCTCCTCACACCGCACAGAGTTCACTGAAGCTTTCTTT. Translated, it gives CASSSSHRTEFTEAFF.

The chain employs TRBV6-5 and TRBJ2-5, with D perhaps matching TRBD1 (6 bases). Germline assignment: CDR1 MNHEY and CDR2 SVGAGI. This CDR3 has 13 amino acids. V gave up 6 bases and J gave up 1 base, with 9 bases separating them. The CDR3 region has the DNA TGTGCCAGCAGCCGACAGGCCCAAGAGACCCAGTACTTC. It codes for CASSRQAQETQYF.

V gene TRBV7-2 combines with J gene TRBJ1-4; 9 nucleotides match TRBD1. This CDR3 is built from 15 residues. The germline gives CDR1 SGHTA, CDR2 FQGNSA. The V segment lost 6 bases and the J segment 7 bases; nucleotides outside the gene matches: 9. Here the CDR3 reads CASSRGTGFGEKLFF. The CDR3 DNA sequence: TGTGCCAGCAGTCGAGGGACAGGGTTTGGTGAAAAACTGTTTTTT.

The chain links TRBV19 to TRBJ2-5, with 14 nucleotides matching TRBD2. CDR3 size: 16 residues. V lost 3 bases, J lost 2 bases, and 2 bases stayed unmatched. Germline CDR1 LNHDA, CDR2 SQIVND (reference sequence). DNA of the CDR3: TGTGCCAGTAGTATGGGACTAGCGGGAGCTCAAGAGACCCAGTACTTC. Translated: CASSMGLAGAQETQYF.

About this clone: Other DNA sequences of this sample code for an identical CDR3. The gene calls are TRBV18 and TRBJ2-7, with 10 bases identical to TRBD1. The CDR3 is made up of 14 amino acids. Unmatched junction bases numbered 1, after V lost 3 bases and J lost 2 bases. The germline gives CDR1 KGHSH, CDR2 LQKENI. CDR3 residues: CASSPDRGPYEQYF. As DNA, the CDR3 is TGTGCCAGCTCACCCGACAGGGGGCCCTACGAGCAGTACTTC.

The J gene is TRBJ2-5, the V gene TRBV28, with TRBD1 identical over 8 bases. V trimming: 6 bases; J trimming: 5 bases; junction bases outside the gene matches: 11. Looked up from germline, CDR1 is MDHEN and CDR2 is SYDVKM. The CDR3 has 15 residues. CDR3 sequence reads: CASSQRQGLWETQYF. In DNA form, the CDR3 reads TGTGCCAGCAGCCAAAGACAGGGGCTGTGGGAGACCCAGTACTTC.

The chain uses TRBV18 and TRBJ1-5; TRBD1 matches at 9 bases. This CDR3 has 15 amino acids. Trimming removed 2 bases from V and 6 bases from J; junction bases left unmatched: 5. Germline V gene lookup returns CDR1 KGHSH and CDR2 LQKENI. The CDR3 DNA reads TGTGCCAGCTCACCAGTACAGGGGGCGGTTCAGCCCCAGCATTTT. It specifies CASSPVQGAVQPQHF.

CDR3 DNA sequence: TGCGCCAGCAGCTTCGGGGGTGCCTATGGCTACACCTTC. Protein: CASSFGGAYGYTF. V and J are TRBV5-1 and TRBJ1-2; D is perhaps TRBD1 (5 bases). This CDR3 has 13 residues. Per germline, CDR1 SGHRS and CDR2 YFSETQ. Trimming removed 2 bases from V and 4 bases from J, with 9 bases in between.

The chain carries TRBV14 and TRBJ1-5, with D possibly TRBD1 on 5 matching bases. The germline CDR1 and CDR2 sequences are SGHDN and FVKESK. Trimming shortened V by 0 bases and J by 6 bases, and 24 bases separated the two germline ends. The CDR3 has 19 residues. CDR3 region: CASSQDEVLTQVETQPQHF. In DNA form, the CDR3 reads TGTGCCAGCAGCCAAGATGAGGTTTTAACACAGGTTGAGACTCAGCCCCAGCATTTT.

The chain links TRBV3-1 (or the pseudogene TRBV3-2) to TRBJ2-7, with D tentatively TRBD2 (6 bases). Trimming took 0 bases from V and 0 from J, leaving 9 bases between them. Germline CDR1 and CDR2: LGHDT and YNNKEL (reference sequence). This CDR3 is built from 15 residues. CDR3 in DNA: TGTGCCAGCAGCCAAGACTGGGACTCCTCCTACGAGCAGTACTTC. Its translation: CASSQDWDSSYEQYF.

The chain recombines TRBV6-5 with TRBJ2-1; 8 bases match TRBD2. Trimming removed 5 bases from V and 8 bases from J; junction bases left unmatched: 11. The CDR3 extends over 15 amino acids. Germline CDR1 and CDR2: MNHEY and SVGAGI. This CDR3 is CASSPRASGLYEQFF. The CDR3 nucleotides read TGTGCCAGCAGTCCGCGGGCTAGCGGGCTCTATGAGCAGTTCTTC.